This TCR beta chain stems from a study of human T cells and chemical hapten exposure. Indicated time point: pre-sensitization, week 0. The treatment is: therapeutic diphenylcyclopropenone sensitization with weekly scalp DPC. Each CDR3 protein gets one entry after TCRdb re-called the RACE reads with MiXCR. The sample lists tens of thousands of distinct CDR3 sequences, 12% to 15% seen once, with 4.6% in the top ten. Looked up from germline, CDR1 is SEHNR and CDR2 is FQNEAQ (reference sequence). The CDR3 is made up of 16 amino acids. The V and J ends lost 4 bases and 0 bases respectively, with 13 bases between them.

The V and J genes are TRBV7-9 and TRBJ2-1; the D gene is possibly TRBD1 (5 bases). This sequence originates from a woman aged 45-60 years with alopecia areata. Some clones in this sample may be carry-over from other donors' samples. Sequenced here: whole blood, sampled in connection with sensitization to the hapten diphenylcyclopropenone (DPC). CDR3 bases: TGTGCCAGCAGCTCCGCCGGACAAAGCTCCTACAATGAGCAGTTCTTC. It is translated as CASSSAGQSSYNEQFF.